The rows below give T cell receptor beta chains drawn from one sample of a study of OX40 agonist ivuxolimab in advanced cancers. Assay: immunoSEQ multiplex PCR; the TCRdb copy retains only in-frame clones and omits some. The data contain tens of thousands of clones, less than 90% of them seen just once; the ten biggest clones take up 0.67%. The sample consisted of CD4+ or CD8+ T cells sorted from blood, taken in a trial of the OX40 agonist ivuxolimab. These receptors came from an adult with an advanced solid tumor such as melanoma, head and neck, liver or kidney cancer. The CDR3 runs from the conserved cysteine through the conserved F or W. The order of the fields is D gene, clone size, V gene, J gene, CDR3 protein, CDR3 DNA. A D gene is named only where the DNA matches it firmly. A row's size may be missing; if present it is once, few, many or a size class.

d_call: NA
clone_size: NA
v_call: TRBV7-9
j_call: TRBJ1-6
cdr3_aa: CASSLAGPRSGNSPLHF
cdr3_nt: TGTGCCAGCAGCTTAGCTGGGCCGCGGAGCGGGAATTCACCCCTCCACTTT

d_call: NA
clone_size: NA
v_call: TRBV2
j_call: TRBJ1-4
cdr3_aa: CASSRDTSTNEKLFF
cdr3_nt: TGTGCCAGCAGTAGGGACACCTCAACTAATGAAAAACTGTTTTTT

d_call: NA
clone_size: NA
v_call: TRBV19
j_call: TRBJ2-7
cdr3_aa: CASSFPGESIYEQYF
cdr3_nt: TGTGCCAGTAGTTTCCCAGGTGAATCCATCTACGAGCAGTACTTC

d_call: NA
clone_size: NA
v_call: TRBV30
j_call: TRBJ1-4
cdr3_aa: CAWRAYWGTNEKLFF
cdr3_nt: TGTGCCTGGAGGGCCTACTGGGGAACTAATGAAAAACTGTTTTTT

d_call: TRBD1
clone_size: NA
v_call: TRBV10-3
j_call: TRBJ2-5
cdr3_aa: CAISYRGETQYF
cdr3_nt: TGTGCCATCAGTTACAGGGGCGAGACCCAGTACTTC

d_call: NA
clone_size: NA
v_call: TRBV6-5
j_call: TRBJ2-7
cdr3_aa: CASSSNYEQYF
cdr3_nt: TGTGCCAGCAGCTCCAACTACGAGCAGTACTTC

d_call: TRBD1
clone_size: NA
v_call: TRBV5-5
j_call: TRBJ2-7
cdr3_aa: CASSTGQNSYEQYF
cdr3_nt: TGTGCCAGCAGCACGGGACAGAACAGCTACGAGCAGTACTTC

d_call: NA
clone_size: few
v_call: TRBV6-6
j_call: TRBJ2-3
cdr3_aa: CASSYLGGSDTQYF
cdr3_nt: TGTGCCAGCAGTTACTTGGGGGGCTCAGATACGCAGTATTTT

d_call: NA
clone_size: few
v_call: TRBV6-5
j_call: TRBJ2-7
cdr3_aa: CASSPDLSPYEQYF
cdr3_nt: TGTGCCAGCAGTCCTGACCTCAGTCCCTACGAGCAGTACTTC

d_call: TRBD1
clone_size: few
v_call: TRBV2
j_call: TRBJ2-1
cdr3_aa: CASSDTGTGFAEQFF
cdr3_nt: TGTGCCAGCAGTGATACCGGGACAGGGTTCGCGGAGCAGTTCTTC

d_call: TRBD1
clone_size: NA
v_call: TRBV2
j_call: TRBJ1-4
cdr3_aa: CASSYRDSYEKLFF
cdr3_nt: TGTGCCAGCAGTTACCGGGACAGTTATGAAAAACTGTTTTTT

d_call: NA
clone_size: NA
v_call: TRBV6-6
j_call: TRBJ1-3
cdr3_aa: CASSKGPTLGNTIYF
cdr3_nt: TGTGCCAGCAGCAAGGGACCGACCCTAGGAAACACCATATATTTT

d_call: NA
clone_size: NA
v_call: TRBV11-3
j_call: TRBJ2-7
cdr3_aa: CASSPSPRRAYEQYF
cdr3_nt: TGTGCCAGCAGCCCCAGCCCGCGCAGGGCATACGAGCAGTACTTC

d_call: TRBD2
clone_size: few
v_call: TRBV6-9
j_call: TRBJ2-7
cdr3_aa: CASSYGLAGSPYEQYF
cdr3_nt: TGTGCCAGCAGTTATGGGCTAGCGGGGAGTCCCTACGAGCAGTACTTC

d_call: TRBD1
clone_size: NA
v_call: TRBV5-4
j_call: TRBJ1-2
cdr3_aa: CASSLGDRGLFGYTF
cdr3_nt: TGTGCCAGCAGCTTGGGGGACAGGGGGCTTTTTGGCTACACCTTC

d_call: NA
clone_size: NA
v_call: TRBV6-5
j_call: TRBJ1-6
cdr3_aa: CASSYSTGINNSPLHF
cdr3_nt: TGTGCCAGCAGTTACTCGACAGGCATTAATAATTCACCCCTCCACTTT

d_call: NA
clone_size: NA
v_call: TRBV25-1
j_call: TRBJ2-7
cdr3_aa: CASRENSGYEQYF
cdr3_nt: TGTGCCAGCAGAGAAAATAGCGGCTACGAGCAGTACTTC

d_call: TRBD1
clone_size: NA
v_call: TRBV4-1
j_call: TRBJ1-2
cdr3_aa: CASSQARDRGHGYTF
cdr3_nt: TGCGCCAGCAGCCAAGCACGGGACAGGGGACATGGCTACACCTTC

d_call: TRBD1
clone_size: few
v_call: TRBV28
j_call: TRBJ1-5
cdr3_aa: CASSRQGVRPQHF
cdr3_nt: TGTGCCAGCAGTAGACAGGGGGTTCGACCCCAGCATTTT

d_call: NA
clone_size: NA
v_call: TRBV4-2
j_call: TRBJ2-2
cdr3_aa: CASSQDLRSGELFF
cdr3_nt: TGTGCCAGCAGCCAAGATCTTCGCTCCGGGGAGCTGTTTTTT

d_call: TRBD2
clone_size: NA
v_call: TRBV2
j_call: TRBJ2-7
cdr3_aa: CASRRGRGGPYEQYF
cdr3_nt: TGTGCCAGCCGAAGGGGTCGGGGGGGGCCCTACGAGCAGTACTTC

d_call: NA
clone_size: NA
v_call: TRBV6-5
j_call: TRBJ2-5
cdr3_aa: CASSYSQRDQETQYF
cdr3_nt: TGTGCCAGCAGTTACTCCCAGCGGGACCAAGAGACCCAGTACTTC